This T cell receptor beta chain emerged from a study of regulatory T cells in long-lasting Graves disease. General study results and limits: Sample size was small, which may have lowered accuracy. Persistent patients had a count of shared public clonotypes (approximately 3,000) that exceeded that of new patients (966).

Investigators prepared the TCR beta libraries by applying iRepertoire HTBI primers and Arm-PCR of CDR3 regions. MiXCR, run by TCRdb on the multiplex PCR reads, gives a single entry per CDR3 protein. The data contain about 470,000 distinct CDR3 sequences, under 25% of them singletons. Trimming pared 3 bases from V and 5 bases from J, leaving 17 bases between. Germline CDR1 and CDR2: SGHVS and FNYEAQ. The CDR3 has 15 residues. Sample time point: persistent/refractory GD, antithyroid drugs over 5 years with positive TRAb. Making the TCR library involved RNA that had been extracted from PBMCs. In each case, Graves' disease was diagnosed per American Thyroid Association guidelines. On this clonotype itself: Its antigen is still unknown.

This TCR derives from a female donor with Graves disease. The V gene is TRBV7-6, the J gene TRBJ2-7, with D maybe TRBD2 (5 bases). The specimen comprised peripheral blood mononuclear cells (PBMCs), sampled when the disease was refractory, from a patient treated with antithyroid drugs. The CDR3 is CASSLGSSSFDEQYF. The CDR3 DNA sequence: TGTGCCAGCAGCTTGGGGAGCTCTAGTTTCGACGAGCAGTACTTC.